The clone carrying this TCR beta chain showed up just a few times. Its antigen is still unknown. The germline V gene has CDR1 SGHTA and CDR2 FQGNSA. With V trimmed by 4 bases and J by 3 bases, 2 bases remained unmatched. CDR3 size: 14 residues. The sample is drawn from a study of T-cell memory formation after mild COVID-19. General study results and limits: There was a balanced CD4/CD8 profile in clones contracting day 15 to 85, and later expanders leaned CD4+.

MiXCR was run by TCRdb on the 5' RACE reads, yielding one entry per CDR3 protein. The repertoire has 220,000 or so distinct CDR3 sequences, 9.5% to 10% of them found once; the top ten carry roughly 4%. Sequencing was performed on PBMCs or a T cell subset sorted from them (not recorded which). This receptor was taken from a man between 18 and 35 years old who had mild COVID-19 (a few samples of this study predate the infection). Cell type and time point are not known. V usage is TRBV7-2 and J usage is TRBJ2-2; TRBD1 aligns across 7 bases. Written as DNA, the CDR3 is TGTGCCAGCAGCTCACAGGGGCACACCGGGGAGCTGTTTTTT. Protein: CASSSQGHTGELFF.